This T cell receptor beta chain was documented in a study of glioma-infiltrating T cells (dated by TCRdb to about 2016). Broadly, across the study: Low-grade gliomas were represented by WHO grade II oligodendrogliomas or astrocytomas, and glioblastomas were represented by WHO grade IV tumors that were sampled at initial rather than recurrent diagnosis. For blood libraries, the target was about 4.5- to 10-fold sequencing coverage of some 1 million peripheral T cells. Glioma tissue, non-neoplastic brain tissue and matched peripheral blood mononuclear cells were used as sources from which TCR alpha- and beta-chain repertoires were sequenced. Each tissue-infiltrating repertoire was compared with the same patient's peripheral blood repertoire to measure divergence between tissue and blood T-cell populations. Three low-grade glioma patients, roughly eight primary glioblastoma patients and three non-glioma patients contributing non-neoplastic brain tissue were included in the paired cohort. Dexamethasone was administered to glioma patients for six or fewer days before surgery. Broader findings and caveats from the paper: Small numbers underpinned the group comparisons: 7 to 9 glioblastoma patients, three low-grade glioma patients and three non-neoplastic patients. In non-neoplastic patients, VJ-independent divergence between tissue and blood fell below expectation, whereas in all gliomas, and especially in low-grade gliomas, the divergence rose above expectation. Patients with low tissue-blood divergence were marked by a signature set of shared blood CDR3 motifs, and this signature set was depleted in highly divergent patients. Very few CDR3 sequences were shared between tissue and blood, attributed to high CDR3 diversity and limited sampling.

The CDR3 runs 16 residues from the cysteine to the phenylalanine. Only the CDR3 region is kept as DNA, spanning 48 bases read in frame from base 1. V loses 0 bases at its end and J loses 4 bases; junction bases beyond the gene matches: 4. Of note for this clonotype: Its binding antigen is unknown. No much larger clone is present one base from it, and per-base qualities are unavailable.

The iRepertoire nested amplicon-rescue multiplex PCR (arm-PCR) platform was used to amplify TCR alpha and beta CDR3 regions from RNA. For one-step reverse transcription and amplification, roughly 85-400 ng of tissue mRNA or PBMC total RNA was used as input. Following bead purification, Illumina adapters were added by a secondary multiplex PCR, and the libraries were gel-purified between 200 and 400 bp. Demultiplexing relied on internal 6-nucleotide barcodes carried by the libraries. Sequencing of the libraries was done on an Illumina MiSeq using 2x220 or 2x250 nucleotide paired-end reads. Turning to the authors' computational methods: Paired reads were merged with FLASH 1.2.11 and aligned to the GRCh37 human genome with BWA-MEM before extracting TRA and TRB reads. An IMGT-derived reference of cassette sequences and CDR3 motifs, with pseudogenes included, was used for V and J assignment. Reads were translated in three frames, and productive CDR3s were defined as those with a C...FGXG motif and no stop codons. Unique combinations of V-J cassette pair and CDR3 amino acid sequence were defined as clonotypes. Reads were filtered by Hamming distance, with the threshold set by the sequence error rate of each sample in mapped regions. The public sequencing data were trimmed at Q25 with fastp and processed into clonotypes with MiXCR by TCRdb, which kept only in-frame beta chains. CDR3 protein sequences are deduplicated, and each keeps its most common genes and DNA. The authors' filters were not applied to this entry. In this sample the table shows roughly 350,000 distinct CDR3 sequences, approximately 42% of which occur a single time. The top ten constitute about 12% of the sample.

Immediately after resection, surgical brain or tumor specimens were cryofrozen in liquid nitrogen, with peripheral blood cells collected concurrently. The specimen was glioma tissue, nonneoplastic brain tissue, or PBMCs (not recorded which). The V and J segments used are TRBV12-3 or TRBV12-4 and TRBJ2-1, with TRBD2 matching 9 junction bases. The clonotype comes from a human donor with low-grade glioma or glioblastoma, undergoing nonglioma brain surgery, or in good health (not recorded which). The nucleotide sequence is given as TGTGCCAGCAGTTTAGCAGTGACTAGCGGTTACAATGAGCAGTTCTTC. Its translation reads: CASSLAVTSGYNEQFF.